One T cell receptor beta chain is described in this entry. The clone's antigen remains unknown. No base quality information exists; no much larger clone differs at one position. This sample is drawn from a study of technical replicates of blood from several donors (dated by TCRdb to the late 2010s). Libraries were constructed by the immunoSEQ multiplex PCR assay. In TCRdb, the immuneACCESS table is reduced to in-frame sequences with V and J assigned. These tables do not hold every clone; where another copy was compared, an unresolved V gene accounts for under half, and the others remain unexplained. This sample has about 59,000 clones in its table, and roughly 93% of those were observed once. The ten biggest clones cover about 4.4% of the sample. Sample: PBMCs. The TCR was taken from a human donor in good health. Some clones in this sample may be carry-over from other donors' samples.

The DNA is as follows: TGTGCCAGCAGCTTAGGTGGCGGGGGAGAGTATGGCTACACCTTC. Its amino acids are CASSLGGGGEYGYTF. The chain couples TRBV7-2 to TRBJ1-2, and the D gene may be TRBD1, 5 bases matching. The CDR3 holds 15 amino acids from the cysteine to the phenylalanine. The only DNA kept is the CDR3, 45 bases in frame from the first base. For CDR1 and CDR2, the germline V gene lists SGHTA and FQGNSA. V loses 1 base, J loses 5 bases, and the germline ends lie 14 bases apart. The CDR3 plus the reference TRBV7-2 and TRBJ1-2 genes for the other parts give the full variable domain: GAGVSQSPSNKVTEKGKDVELRCDPISGHTALYWYRQSLGQGLEFLIYFQGNSAPDKSGLPSDRFSAERTGGSVSTLTIQRTQQEDSAVYLCASSLGGGGEYGYTFGSGTRLTVV.